The clone carrying this TCR beta chain was detected ten times or more. Its target is unknown. With the library built for alpha chains, this beta chain is off target and its frequency is not meaningful. There are 15 residues in the CDR3. The germline V gene has CDR1 MNHEY and CDR2 SVGAGI. With 3 bases removed from V and 2 bases from J, the gap between germline ends came to 8 bases. Stated time point: sample taken at primary tumor resection. Material for sequencing was whole RNA from tumor, nontumor lung or frozen PBMC, left unsorted. This sample was included in a study of spatial heterogeneity in lung cancer. Across the whole study: Beta-chain sequences consistently outnumbered alpha-chain sequences in detection. General study results and limits: One measure, the expanded intratumoral alpha and beta TCR count, tracked tumor mutation counts.

TCRdb re-analysed the 5' RACE reads in MiXCR, keeping a single row per CDR3 protein. The table shows fewer than 4,000 distinct CDR3 sequences, with just under 15% occurring only once. This clonotype was sampled from a female donor with early-stage non-small cell lung cancer. The starting material was lung tumor tissue, obtained at surgery. This sequence joins TRBV6-5 and TRBJ1-6, with D possibly matching TRBD1 (5 bases). The CDR3 loop reads CASSYSTAYNSPLHF. CDR3 DNA sequence: TGTGCCAGCAGTTATTCGACAGCCTATAATTCACCCCTCCACTTT.